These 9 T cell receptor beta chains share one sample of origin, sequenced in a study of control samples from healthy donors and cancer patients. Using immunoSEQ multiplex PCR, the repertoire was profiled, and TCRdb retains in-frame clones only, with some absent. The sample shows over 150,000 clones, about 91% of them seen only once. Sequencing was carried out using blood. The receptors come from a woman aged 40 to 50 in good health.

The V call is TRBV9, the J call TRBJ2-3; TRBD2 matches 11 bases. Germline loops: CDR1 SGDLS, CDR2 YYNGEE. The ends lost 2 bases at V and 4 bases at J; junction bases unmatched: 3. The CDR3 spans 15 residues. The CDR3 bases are TGTGCCAGCAGCGTTAGCGGGGGGGCATCAGATACGCAGTATTTT. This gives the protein CASSVSGGASDTQYF.

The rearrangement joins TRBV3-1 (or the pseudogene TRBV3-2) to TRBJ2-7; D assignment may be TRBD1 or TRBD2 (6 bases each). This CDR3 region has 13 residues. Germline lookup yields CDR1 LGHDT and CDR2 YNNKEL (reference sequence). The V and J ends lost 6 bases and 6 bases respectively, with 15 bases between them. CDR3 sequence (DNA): TGTGCCAGCAGGAACCGAGGGGGGTTCGAGCAGTACTTC. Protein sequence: CASRNRGGFEQYF.

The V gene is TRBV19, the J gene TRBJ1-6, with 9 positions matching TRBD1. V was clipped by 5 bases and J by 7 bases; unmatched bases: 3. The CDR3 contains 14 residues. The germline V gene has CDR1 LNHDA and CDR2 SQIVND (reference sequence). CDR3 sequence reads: CASSGTGRNSPLHF. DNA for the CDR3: TGTGCCAGTAGTGGGACAGGGCGAAATTCACCCCTCCACTTT.

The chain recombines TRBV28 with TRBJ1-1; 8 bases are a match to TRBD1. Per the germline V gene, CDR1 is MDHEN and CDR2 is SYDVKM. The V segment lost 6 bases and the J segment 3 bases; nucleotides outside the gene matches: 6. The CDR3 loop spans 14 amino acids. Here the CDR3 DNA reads TGTGCCAGCAGACCCGGACAGGGCCACACTGAAGCTTTCTTT. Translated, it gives CASRPGQGHTEAFF.

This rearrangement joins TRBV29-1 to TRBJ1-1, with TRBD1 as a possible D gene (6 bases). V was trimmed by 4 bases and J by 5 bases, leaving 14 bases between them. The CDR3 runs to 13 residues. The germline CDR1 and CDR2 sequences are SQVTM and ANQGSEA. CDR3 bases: TGCAGCGTTGGGGGCGAGGGGGGGACTGAAGCTTTCTTT. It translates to CSVGGEGGTEAFF.

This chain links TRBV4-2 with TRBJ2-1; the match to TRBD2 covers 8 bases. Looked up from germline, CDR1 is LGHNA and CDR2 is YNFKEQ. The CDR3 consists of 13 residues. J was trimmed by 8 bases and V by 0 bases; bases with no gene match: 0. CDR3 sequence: CASSQDSGDEQFF. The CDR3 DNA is TGTGCCAGCAGCCAAGATAGCGGGGATGAGCAGTTCTTC.

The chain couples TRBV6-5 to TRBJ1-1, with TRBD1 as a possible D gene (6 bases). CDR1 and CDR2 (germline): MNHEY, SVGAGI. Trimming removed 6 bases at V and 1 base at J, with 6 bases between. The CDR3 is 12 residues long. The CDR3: CASRGQNTEAFF. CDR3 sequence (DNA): TGTGCCAGCAGGGGACAGAACACTGAAGCTTTCTTT.

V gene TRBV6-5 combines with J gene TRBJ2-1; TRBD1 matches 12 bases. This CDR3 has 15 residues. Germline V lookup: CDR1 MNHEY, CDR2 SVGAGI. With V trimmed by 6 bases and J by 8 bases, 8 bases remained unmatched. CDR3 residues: CASSHRDRGQDEQFF. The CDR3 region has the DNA TGTGCCAGCAGCCACCGGGACAGGGGGCAAGATGAGCAGTTCTTC.

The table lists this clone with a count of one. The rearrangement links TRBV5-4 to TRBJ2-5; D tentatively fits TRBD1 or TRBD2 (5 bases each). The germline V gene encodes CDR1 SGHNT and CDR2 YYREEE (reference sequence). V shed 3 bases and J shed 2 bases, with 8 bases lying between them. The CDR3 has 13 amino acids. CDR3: CASSSGRQETQYF. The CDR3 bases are TGTGCCAGCAGCTCGGGACGGCAAGAGACCCAGTACTTC.